This is a list of T cell receptor beta chains from one sample in a study of CD8+CD57+ T cells in acquired aplastic anemia. TCRdb analysed the reads with MiXCR anew, one entry per CDR3 protein. Of approximately 300,000 distinct CDR3 sequences in the sample, 50% to 65% are singletons; the top ten hold approximately 1.2%. The sequenced material came from sorted CD4+, CD8+, or CD8+CD57+ T cells (not recorded which) from PBMCs. The receptors originated from a human donor with aplastic anemia. The CDR3 runs from the conserved cysteine through the conserved F or W. D genes are given only for firm matches. Size is stated for part of the rows, as once, few or many counts, or as a class when the clone is expanded.

clone size	D gene	V gene	J gene	CDR3 DNA	CDR3 protein
NA	NA	TRBV5-5	TRBJ2-7	TGTGCCAGCAGCTTGCAACCCAGCTACGAGCAGTACTTC	CASSLQPSYEQYF
NA	TRBD2	TRBV5-1	TRBJ2-2	TGCGCTAGCAGCTTGGCCTGGGTAGCGGGCAACACCGGGGAGCTGTTTTTT	CASSLAWVAGNTGELFF
NA	TRBD2	TRBV2	TRBJ2-5	TGTGCCAGCACCCTAAGGACTAGCAGCCAGTACTTC	CASTLRTSSQYF
NA	NA	TRBV7-7	TRBJ2-1	TGTGCCAGCAGCTTGGACGGGATCGGTGGGCAGTTCTTC	CASSLDGIGGQFF
many	TRBD2	TRBV2	TRBJ2-7	TGTGCCAGCAGCCTGGGACTAGCGGCCTACGAGCAGTACTTC	CASSLGLAAYEQYF
NA	NA	TRBV20-1	TRBJ1-5	TGCAGTGCGGCGCAGGGTAGGGATCAGCCCCAGCATTTT	CSAAQGRDQPQHF
NA	NA	TRBV20-1	TRBJ2-7	TGCAGTGCTACGTACCCGACAGGCAGCTCCTACGAGCAGTACTTC	CSATYPTGSSYEQYF
NA	NA	TRBV20-1	TRBJ1-2	TGCAGTGCTAGAGATACAGTCAACTATGGCTACACCTTC	CSARDTVNYGYTF
many	TRBD2	TRBV5-1	TRBJ2-1	TGCGCCAGCAGCTTGGAGGGGACTAGCGGAAATGAGCAGTTCTTC	CASSLEGTSGNEQFF
NA	NA	TRBV24-1	TRBJ1-2	TGTGCCAGCAGTGCTGACAGCGGCTATGGCTACACCTTC	CASSADSGYGYTF